This record concerns one T cell receptor (beta chain) sequence. The data stem from a study of blood T cell repertoires in COVID-19. Background on the study: COVID-19 samples collected from the United States, Italy and Spain covered acute and convalescent phases. In each case, the material was cDNA or gDNA derived from T cells, B-cell-depleted T cells, or PBMCs.

CDR1 and CDR2 from the germline V gene are SGHNT and YENEEA. The trim removed 3 bases at V and 0 bases at J, leaving 3 bases unmatched. The CDR3 contains 15 residues. Study processing details: Nucleated cell number was recorded as an estimate derived from reference gene primer amplification. The assay was immunoSEQ multiplex PCR, and TCRdb's table has in-frame clones only and misses some. D and trimming were read from the DNA, whereas the V and J calls and clone size are those reported in that table. The sample has a few hundred thousand clones; around 84% are singletons. This TCR was sampled from a man aged 50-60 years with acute or convalescent COVID-19. The sample consisted of peripheral blood. The genes are TRBV11-3 and TRBJ2-7; the match to TRBD1 covers 9 bases. The CDR3 DNA reads TGTGCCAGCAGCTTGGGACAGGGAAGCTCCTACGAGCAGTACTTC. Its translation: CASSLGQGSSYEQYF. Full variable domain (missing parts from reference TRBV11-3 and TRBJ2-7): EAGVVQSPRYKIIEKKQPVAFWCNPISGHNTLYWYLQNLGQGPELLIRYENEEAVDDSQLPKDRFSAERLKGVDSTLKIQPAELGDSAVYLCASSLGQGSSYEQYFGPGTRLTVT.